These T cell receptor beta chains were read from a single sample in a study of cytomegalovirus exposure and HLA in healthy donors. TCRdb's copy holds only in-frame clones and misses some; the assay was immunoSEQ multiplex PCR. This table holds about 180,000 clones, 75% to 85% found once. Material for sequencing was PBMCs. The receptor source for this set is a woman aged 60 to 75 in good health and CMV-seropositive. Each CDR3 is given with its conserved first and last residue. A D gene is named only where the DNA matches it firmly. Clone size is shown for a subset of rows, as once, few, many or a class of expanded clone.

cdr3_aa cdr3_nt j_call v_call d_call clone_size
CASSQEGLAGGIEQYF TGTGCCAGCAGCCAAGAGGGTCTAGCGGGAGGGATTGAGCAGTACTTC TRBJ2-5 TRBV4-2 TRBD2 .
CASSLGGFGANVLTF TGTGCCAGCAGCTTAGGGGGCTTTGGGGCCAACGTCCTGACTTTC TRBJ2-6 TRBV7-2 . .
CASSLALSASGGARSSARYF TGCGCCAGCAGCTTGGCCTTAAGTGCTAGCGGGGGGGCCCGATCTTCCGCTCGGTACTTC TRBJ2-7 TRBV5-1 TRBD2 few
CAHIGTGVFYQETQYF TGTGCCCACATTGGGACAGGGGTTTTTTACCAAGAGACCCAGTACTTC TRBJ2-5 TRBV5-7 TRBD1 few
CASSLGTRNEQFF TGTGCCAGCAGTTTGGGGACTAGAAATGAGCAGTTCTTC TRBJ2-1 TRBV28 TRBD2 .
CSSVTNEKLFF TGCAGCTCAGTAACTAATGAAAAACTGTTTTTT TRBJ1-4 TRBV20-1 . .
CASSIDLTYEQYF TGTGCCAGTAGTATAGACCTAACCTACGAGCAGTACTTC TRBJ2-7 TRBV19 . .
CASSLWDTSSYEQYF TGTGCCAGCAGCTTATGGGACACCAGCTCCTACGAGCAGTACTTC TRBJ2-7 TRBV7-8 . few
CASSTLSYNEQFF TGTGCCAGTAGTACTCTCTCCTACAATGAGCAGTTCTTC TRBJ2-1 TRBV19 . .
CATRGRQGPDSNQPQHF TGTGCCACACGGGGGAGACAGGGCCCTGATAGCAATCAGCCCCAGCATTTT TRBJ1-5 TRBV10-3 TRBD1 .
CASRDWSSGANVLTF TGTGCCAGCAGGGATTGGAGCTCTGGGGCCAACGTCCTGACTTTC TRBJ2-6 TRBV2 . few
CASSLIPRQGVATNEKLFF TGTGCCAGCAGTCTCATCCCAAGGCAGGGGGTTGCAACTAATGAAAAACTGTTTTTT TRBJ1-4 TRBV27 TRBD1 .
CASSLSGGSGANVLTF TGTGCCAGCAGCTTGTCGGGGGGCTCTGGGGCCAACGTCCTGACTTTC TRBJ2-6 TRBV5-6 TRBD2 .
CASSSRRRGRSNTGELFF TGTGCCAGCAGCTCTAGGAGGCGCGGGAGGTCGAACACCGGGGAGCTGTTTTTT TRBJ2-2 TRBV7-2 TRBD2 .
CAWERGLAGPNEQFF TGTGCCTGGGAAAGAGGACTAGCGGGGCCCAATGAGCAGTTCTTC TRBJ2-1 TRBV30 TRBD2 .
CASSGANRGLRGYTF TGTGCCAGCAGCGGGGCGAACAGGGGGCTCCGGGGCTACACCTTC TRBJ1-2 TRBV9 TRBD1 .
CSNLKAGNQETQYF TGCAGCAACCTTAAAGCAGGGAACCAAGAGACCCAGTACTTC TRBJ2-5 TRBV29-1 . .
CASSLMGGPWDEQFF TGCGCCAGCAGCTTGATGGGGGGACCCTGGGATGAGCAGTTCTTC TRBJ2-1 TRBV5-1 . few
CASSLGGQLSNYGYTF TGCGCCAGCAGCTTGGGTGGACAGTTAAGTAACTATGGCTACACCTTC TRBJ1-2 TRBV5-1 . .
CASSQVAGAPTDTQYF TGTGCCAGCAGCCAAGTAGCGGGGGCTCCCACAGATACGCAGTATTTT TRBJ2-3 TRBV14 TRBD2 few
CAISEGRGSSYEQYF TGTGCCATCAGTGAGGGTAGGGGGAGCTCCTACGAGCAGTACTTC TRBJ2-7 TRBV10-3 . .
CASSSAGQASYEQYF TGTGCCAGCAGCTCAGCGGGACAGGCGTCCTACGAGCAGTACTTC TRBJ2-7 TRBV7-8 . .
CASSQDGRGGGELFF TGCGCCAGCAGCCAAGATGGAAGGGGAGGCGGGGAGCTGTTTTTT TRBJ2-2 TRBV4-3 . few
CASSSQAGELFF TGTGCCAGCAGCTCACAAGCCGGGGAGCTGTTTTTT TRBJ2-2 TRBV7-9 . .
CASSLGTSGHNGQFF TGTGCCAGCAGCTTAGGGACTAGCGGACACAATGGGCAGTTCTTC TRBJ2-1 TRBV7-8 TRBD2 .
CASTGRMNTEAFF TGTGCCAGCACAGGTCGGATGAACACTGAAGCTTTCTTT TRBJ1-1 TRBV2 . .
CAWSGRGAGGDNEQFF TGTGCCTGGAGTGGGAGAGGAGCGGGGGGTGACAATGAGCAGTTCTTC TRBJ2-1 TRBV30 TRBD2 .
CASSLSNRGEQYF TGTGCCAGCAGTTTATCGAACAGGGGCGAGCAGTACTTC TRBJ2-7 TRBV27 TRBD1 .
CASSFRRAGDTEAFF TGTGCCAGCAGCTTTCGCCGTGCGGGGGACACTGAAGCTTTCTTT TRBJ1-1 TRBV7-2 . once
CASSLAGGGAGGMNEQFF TGTGCCAGCAGCTTGGCGGGTGGCGGGGCGGGAGGTATGAATGAGCAGTTCTTC TRBJ2-1 TRBV5-4 TRBD2 few
CASSLPTTSVREQYF TGTGCCAGCAGCTTGCCCACGACTAGCGTTCGCGAGCAGTACTTC TRBJ2-7 TRBV7-9 TRBD2 .
CASSFRGGAYNEQFF TGTGCCAGCAGCTTTAGGGGGGGCGCCTACAATGAGCAGTTCTTC TRBJ2-1 TRBV7-9 . .
CASSSGGRTDTQYF TGTGCCAGCAGTTCGGGGGGCCGCACAGATACGCAGTATTTT TRBJ2-3 TRBV27 . .
CASSVAETYGYTF TGTGCCAGCAGCGTCGCGGAGACCTATGGCTACACCTTC TRBJ1-2 TRBV11-2 . .
CASSENSGGHYEQYF TGTGCCAGCAGTGAAAATTCGGGGGGCCACTACGAGCAGTACTTC TRBJ2-7 TRBV2 . .
CAISASSGEPLMGETQYF TGTGCCATCAGTGCATCTAGCGGGGAGCCTCTCATGGGAGAGACCCAGTACTTC TRBJ2-5 TRBV10-3 TRBD2 .
CASSLTGELFF TGTGCCAGCAGCCTAACCGGGGAGCTGTTTTTT TRBJ2-2 TRBV7-9 . .
CASSVTGTGTQYF TGTGCCAGCAGCGTCACAGGTACAGGGACCCAGTACTTC TRBJ2-5 TRBV6-1 . .
CATEGLLNTGELFF TGTGCCACCGAGGGACTCTTGAACACCGGGGAGCTGTTTTTT TRBJ2-2 TRBV21-1 . .
CASSLGSGGYNEQFF TGTGCCAGCAGCTTAGGTAGCGGGGGGTACAATGAGCAGTTCTTC TRBJ2-1 TRBV11-1 TRBD2 .
CASSPQGIYADTQYF TGTGCCAGCAGCCCGCAGGGTATTTACGCAGATACGCAGTATTTT TRBJ2-3 TRBV7-6 . .
CASSSTDGVRWFGNSEQYF TGTGCCAGCAGCTCCACAGACGGGGTCCGGTGGTTTGGGAACTCCGAGCAGTACTTC TRBJ2-7 TRBV5-5 . .
CASSLAGGVISNQPQHF TGTGCCAGCAGCTTAGCAGGGGGCGTAATCAGCAATCAGCCCCAGCATTTT TRBJ1-5 TRBV7-8 TRBD1 .
CSVSNFQGEQYF TGCAGCGTTTCGAACTTCCAGGGGGAGCAGTACTTC TRBJ2-7 TRBV29-1 . .